These 6 T cell receptor beta chains came from one sample sequenced in a study of cytomegalovirus exposure and HLA in healthy donors. Some clones are missing from TCRdb's copy, which holds only in-frame ones; the method was immunoSEQ multiplex PCR. The table shows 45,000 to 65,000 clones, with approximately 90% occurring only once. Sequenced material: PBMCs. The source of these receptors is a woman aged 18-29 years in good health and CMV-seropositive.

In this sample, this clone turned up once. The same CDR3 can be traced to other DNA sequences in this sample. The rearrangement uses TRBV5-1 and TRBJ2-7, with D possibly TRBD1 on 7 matching bases. The CDR3 has 14 amino acids. The germline V gene has CDR1 SGHRS and CDR2 YFSETQ. The V end was cut by 2 bases, the J end by 2 bases, with 11 bases between. In nucleotides, the CDR3 is TGCGCCAGCAGCTTAGCAGGGGGGACCTACGAGCAGTACTTC. Protein product: CASSLAGGTYEQYF. Filled out from reference TRBV5-1 and TRBJ2-7, the complete variable domain reads KAGVTQTPRYLIKTRGQQVTLSCSPISGHRSVSWYQQTPGQGLQFLFEYFSETQRNKGNFPGRFSGRQFSNSRSEMNVSTLELGDSALYLCASSLAGGTYEQYFGPGTRLTVT.

This clone appeared a single time. The junction departs from the called germline gene at one end, perhaps through a read error. The chain joins TRBV7-7 to TRBJ2-5; 8 nucleotides line up with TRBD1. CDR3 length: 15 residues. From germline, CDR1 is SSHAT and CDR2 FNYEAQ (reference sequence). The CDR3 region is CASSLGVDREETQYF. As DNA, the CDR3 is TGTGCTAGCAGCTTAGGAGTGGACAGGGAAGAGACCCAGTACTTC.

This chain connects TRBV5-6 to TRBJ1-1, with D tentatively TRBD1 (5 bases). Germline CDR1 and CDR2: SGHDT and YYEEEE. Trimming took off 4 bases at V and 1 base at J, with 11 bases between the two ends. The CDR3 contains 14 residues. The CDR3, as DNA: TGTGCCAGCAGCCGGGGGACCAGGAACACTGAAGCTTTCTTT. It codes for CASSRGTRNTEAFF.

The V and J genes are TRBV13 and TRBJ2-6; D is perhaps TRBD2 (5 bases). CDR1 is PRHDT, CDR2 FYEKMQ, per germline (reference sequence). The CDR3 is made up of 15 amino acids. Deletions cut 5 bases from V and 4 bases from J, with 12 bases between. CDR3 coding DNA: TGTGCCAGCAGCACCAGGACTGGCGGGGCCAACGTCCTGACTTTC. Protein: CASSTRTGGANVLTF.

This sequence joins TRBV29-1 and TRBJ2-7; the D is unclear. V shed 8 bases and J shed 0 bases, with 11 bases lying between them. Germline CDR1 SQVTM, CDR2 ANQGSEA. The length of the CDR3 is 12 residues. The CDR3 loop reads CSFRVLSYEQYF. The CDR3 nucleotides are TGCAGCTTCCGGGTCCTCTCCTACGAGCAGTACTTC.

The rearrangement uses TRBV11-3 and TRBJ2-1; 8 positions match TRBD1. Germline V gene sequence: CDR1 SGHNT, CDR2 YENEEA. The V gene end was trimmed by 6 bases and the J gene end by 6 bases; junction bases not matched to a gene: 10. This CDR3 has 15 residues. CDR3 nucleotide sequence: TGTGCCAGCAGTCCGACGACAGGGGTGAGCAATGAGCAGTTCTTC. It yields the protein CASSPTTGVSNEQFF.